The 28 T cell receptor beta chains below all came from one sample that was sequenced in a study of blood T cell repertoires in COVID-19. Method: immunoSEQ multiplex PCR; TCRdb's copy keeps in-frame clones and lacks some. The sample yields over 120,000 clones, 88% seen once. The sequenced sample was peripheral blood. These receptors were taken from a man between 70 and 80 years old with acute or convalescent COVID-19.

The rearrangement uses TRBV7-9 and TRBJ1-1, with 7 bases aligning to TRBD1. CDR3 length equals 14 residues. Germline V gene sequence: CDR1 SEHNR, CDR2 FQNEAQ (reference sequence). J lost 1 base, V lost 5 bases, and 4 bases had no gene match. CDR3 DNA: TGTGCCAGCAGCCATTGGACAGGGAACACTGAAGCTTTCTTT. Amino acid sequence: CASSHWTGNTEAFF.

The genes are TRBV18 and TRBJ2-2; no reliable D call. Germline-derived CDR1 and CDR2 are KGHSH and LQKENI. This CDR3 is 13 amino acids long. V was cut by 3 bases and J by 2 bases, with 4 bases left in between. This CDR3 is CASSPRNTGELFF. Written as DNA, the CDR3 is TGTGCCAGCTCACCGAGAAACACCGGGGAGCTGTTTTTT. Based on the CDR3 plus reference TRBV18 and TRBJ2-2, the full variable domain is NAGVMQNPRHLVRRRGQEARLRCSPMKGHSHVYWYRQLPEEGLKFMVYLQKENIIDESGMPKERFSAEFPKEGPSILRIQQVVRGDSAAYFCASSPRNTGELFFGEGSRLTVL.

The V and J genes are TRBV3-1 (or the pseudogene TRBV3-2) and TRBJ2-7; the D gene is possibly TRBD1 (5 bases). Trimming stripped 3 bases from V and 2 bases from J, with 8 bases between. The CDR3 extends over 13 amino acids. Germline assignment: CDR1 LGHDT and CDR2 YNNKEL (reference sequence). CDR3 region: CASSQQGTYEQYF. The CDR3, as DNA: TGTGCCAGCAGCCAGCAGGGAACCTACGAGCAGTACTTC.

V gene TRBV5-1 combines with J gene TRBJ1-2, with 7 bases fitting TRBD1. The germline CDR1 and CDR2 sequences are SGHRS and YFSETQ. The CDR3 sequence is 14 residues long. Trimming at V came to 3 bases and at J to 8 bases, leaving 10 bases not matched to a gene. Here the CDR3 DNA reads TGCGCCAGCAGCTGGGGGACAGCTTATGGAGGCTACACCTTC. Translating it yields CASSWGTAYGGYTF.

This clone came up a few times. The chain combines TRBV10-3 with TRBJ1-1; 10 bases fit TRBD1. The CDR3 contains 17 residues. Germline-derived CDR1 and CDR2 are ENHRY and SYGVKD. V lost 3 bases and J lost 2; bases outside the gene matches: 9. In DNA form, the CDR3 reads TGTGCCATCAGTGACCAGAGGGGGACAGGGGAAAACACTGAAGCTTTCTTT. Translating gives CAISDQRGTGENTEAFF.

This chain joins TRBV7-9 and TRBJ1-3, with D tentatively TRBD1 (6 bases). Germline CDR1 is SEHNR and CDR2 is FQNEAQ (reference sequence). This CDR3 region has 16 residues. V lost 5 bases to trimming and J lost 0 bases, with 14 bases between them. The CDR3 region is CASSERQADSGNTIYF. Written as DNA, the CDR3 is TGTGCCAGCAGCGAACGACAGGCCGACTCTGGAAACACCATATATTTT.

The rearrangement joins TRBV6-5 to TRBJ1-6; weak D call: TRBD1 (6 bases). The germline CDR1 and CDR2 sequences are MNHEY and SVGAGI. Trimming took 5 bases from V and 8 from J, leaving 16 bases between them. The CDR3 extends over 15 amino acids. The CDR3 region has the DNA TGTGCCAGCAGTCAAACAACAGGGACCGATTCACCCCTCCACTTT. This encodes CASSQTTGTDSPLHF.

The CDR3 loop is CASSLVSGRIGEEQYF. CDR3 sequence (DNA): TGCGCCAGCAGCTTGGTTAGTGGACGGATCGGGGAGGAGCAGTACTTC. The V gene is TRBV5-1, the J gene TRBJ2-7; possible D gene TRBD2, 5 bases. Between the trimmed V and J ends, which lost 0 bases and 7 bases, there was a span of 20 bases. Germline V gene data show CDR1 as SGHRS and CDR2 as YFSETQ. This CDR3 comprises 16 residues. Based on the CDR3 plus reference TRBV5-1 and TRBJ2-7, the full variable domain is KAGVTQTPRYLIKTRGQQVTLSCSPISGHRSVSWYQQTPGQGLQFLFEYFSETQRNKGNFPGRFSGRQFSNSRSEMNVSTLELGDSALYLCASSLVSGRIGEEQYFGPGTRLTVT.

The rearrangement uses TRBV2 and TRBJ2-2; 10 bases agree with TRBD1. The germline V gene encodes CDR1 SNHLY and CDR2 FYNNEI. The J segment lost 6 bases and the V segment lost 5 bases, leaving 9 bases of the junction unmatched. This CDR3 contains 16 residues. CDR3 coding DNA: TGTGCCAGCAGTAGAGGGACAGGGGAAGGGTCCGGGGAGCTGTTTTTT. Its protein product is CASSRGTGEGSGELFF. Supplemented by reference TRBV2 and TRBJ2-2, the full variable domain reads EPEVTQTPSHQVTQMGQEVILRCVPISNHLYFYWYRQILGQKVEFLVSFYNNEISEKSEIFDDQFSVERPDGSNFTLKIRSTKLEDSAMYFCASSRGTGEGSGELFFGEGSRLTVL.

Here the CDR3 reads CASSTRGGPNTEAFF. As DNA, the CDR3 is TGTGCCAGCAGTACCCGGGGAGGGCCGAACACTGAAGCTTTCTTT. The rearrangement uses TRBV2 and TRBJ1-1; no firm D call. CDR1 is SNHLY, CDR2 FYNNEI, per germline. Trimming took 5 bases from V and 1 from J, leaving 14 bases between them. This CDR3 contains 15 residues.

This clone was recorded only once. This sequence joins TRBV5-6 and TRBJ1-1; 9 bases fit TRBD1. CDR3 length: 15 residues. The germline gives CDR1 SGHDT, CDR2 YYEEEE. J was trimmed by 5 bases and V by 0 bases; bases with no gene match: 5. CDR3 residues: CASSLGTGEWTEAFF. The CDR3 bases are TGTGCCAGCAGCTTGGGGACAGGGGAATGGACTGAAGCTTTCTTT.

The V and J genes are TRBV3-1 (or the pseudogene TRBV3-2) and TRBJ1-3; weak D call: TRBD1 (6 bases). CDR1 is LGHDT and CDR2 is YNNKEL in the germline V gene (reference sequence). The CDR3 is 15 amino acids. V lost 2 bases and J lost 1, with 9 bases in between. The CDR3 bases are TGTGCCAGCAGCCAATTGGGGGCTTCTGGAAACACCATATATTTT. Translated: CASSQLGASGNTIYF.

The V call is TRBV27, the J call TRBJ1-1, with 9 bases matching TRBD1. V was pared by 4 bases and J by 3 bases, with 3 bases of the junction left unmatched. The germline gives CDR1 MNHEY, CDR2 SMNVEV (reference sequence). The CDR3 totals 14 residues. In DNA form, the CDR3 reads TGTGCCAGCAGTTGGACAGGGGCGGACACTGAAGCTTTCTTT. Translated, it gives CASSWTGADTEAFF.

Worth noting for this clone: The DNA is omitted, as the CDR3 cannot be located on it reliably, and the CDR3 follows TCRdb's listing. The V call is TRBV6-5, the J call TRBJ2-7; the D call in the table, TRBD1, was not verified against the DNA. Germline assignment: CDR1 MNHEY and CDR2 SVGAGI. With termini counted, the CDR3 has 14 amino acids. CDR3 sequence: CASFSGQGIHEQYF.

CDR3 loop: CASSLDYTGTEQYF. The CDR3, as DNA: TGTGCCAGCAGCTTAGATTATACAGGCACCGAGCAGTACTTC. V is TRBV5-4 and J is TRBJ2-7, with D maybe TRBD1 (5 bases). CDR1 and CDR2 (germline): SGHNT, YYREEE (reference sequence). Trimming stripped 2 bases from V and 6 bases from J, with 15 bases between. This CDR3 is 14 amino acids long.

The chain carries TRBV27 and TRBJ2-2; no reliable D call. CDR3 length equals 12 residues. V gave up 5 bases and J gave up 2 bases, with 3 bases separating them. Looked up from germline, CDR1 is MNHEY and CDR2 is SMNVEV (reference sequence). CDR3: CASSLNTGELFF. Here the CDR3 DNA reads TGTGCCAGCAGTCTTAACACCGGGGAGCTGTTTTTT.

V usage is TRBV7-3 and J usage is TRBJ2-3, with a tentative D call TRBD2 (6 bases). The CDR3 runs to 12 residues. CDR1 is SGHTA, CDR2 FQGTGA, per germline. The V and J ends lost 4 bases and 9 bases respectively, with 11 bases between them. CDR3 DNA: TGTGCCAGCAGCTCCGGGAGCCCCACGCAGTATTTT. Its protein product is CASSSGSPTQYF.

This clone was detected once. The V and J genes are TRBV7-2 and TRBJ1-3; D not resolved. Germline values: CDR1 SGHTA, CDR2 FQGNSA. The ends were cut back, 4 bases at V and 0 bases at J, with 10 bases in the middle. The CDR3 runs 15 residues. The CDR3 DNA sequence: TGTGCCAGCAGCTCGACTTCGAGCTCTGGAAACACCATATATTTT. This translates into CASSSTSSSGNTIYF.

V and J are TRBV19 and TRBJ2-7; 9 nucleotides align to TRBD1. This CDR3 contains 14 residues. The V and J ends lost 4 bases and 4 bases, in that order; junction bases with no gene match: 5. Germline CDR1 and CDR2: LNHDA and SQIVND (reference sequence). The CDR3 region has the DNA TGTGCCAGTAGTAGACAGGGGGGACAATACGAGCAGTACTTC. It codes for CASSRQGGQYEQYF.

The J gene is TRBJ1-4, the V gene TRBV28; D is perhaps TRBD1 (6 bases). CDR1 and CDR2 (germline): MDHEN, SYDVKM. Deletions cut 4 bases from V and 7 bases from J, with 16 bases between. The CDR3 loop spans 15 amino acids. CDR3 sequence reads: CASSSRTAASEKLFF. The CDR3 DNA is TGTGCCAGCAGTTCCCGGACAGCCGCAAGTGAAAAACTGTTTTTT.

The rearrangement joins TRBV4-2 to TRBJ1-1; the D is unclear. V was pared by 1 base and J by 0 bases, with 6 bases between. This CDR3 spans 14 amino acids. CDR1 and CDR2 (germline): LGHNA, YNFKEQ. CDR3 region: CASSQVSVNTEAFF. For the CDR3, the DNA is TGTGCCAGCAGCCAAGTCTCGGTGAACACTGAAGCTTTCTTT.

This sequence joins TRBV5-5 and TRBJ1-1; 8 positions match TRBD1. V was pared by 3 bases and J by 6 bases, with 10 bases of the junction left unmatched. Germline assignment: CDR1 SGHKS and CDR2 YYEKEE (reference sequence). This CDR3 contains 15 residues. The CDR3 coding sequence is TGTGCCAGCAGCTCCCTGACAGGGGCGAGGGCTGAAGCTTTCTTT. Its translation is CASSSLTGARAEAFF.

V is TRBV6-5 and J is TRBJ2-1; no clear D. The length of the CDR3 is 14 residues. The V end was cut by 5 bases, the J end by 5 bases, with 13 bases between. Germline V gene lookup returns CDR1 MNHEY and CDR2 SVGAGI. This CDR3 reads CASSQRGLNNEQFF. CDR3 bases: TGTGCCAGCAGTCAACGTGGTCTAAACAATGAGCAGTTCTTC.

This clone occurred many times. For the CDR3, the DNA is TGCGCCAGCAGTGCGGAGGGGCGGCGAGAGACCCAGTACTTC. Translated: CASSAEGRRETQYF. The rearrangement uses TRBV10-2 and TRBJ2-5; D perhaps matches TRBD2 (6 bases). The CDR3 is 14 amino acids. The germline CDR1 and CDR2 sequences are WSHSY and SAAADI. Trimming removed 4 bases from V and 4 bases from J, with 13 bases in between.

The V and J genes are TRBV18 and TRBJ2-7, with 9 nucleotides matching TRBD1. Trimming cost V 3 bases and J 0 bases; bases outside gene matches: 6. CDR1 and CDR2 (germline): KGHSH, LQKENI. There are 16 residues in the CDR3. CDR3 residues: CASSPSGTGSSYEQYF. Written as DNA, the CDR3 is TGTGCCAGCTCACCTTCTGGGACAGGGAGCTCCTACGAGCAGTACTTC.

The chain's CDR3 is CASAATGGYNEQFF. The CDR3 bases are TGTGCCAGCGCAGCGACAGGGGGGTACAATGAGCAGTTCTTC. The chain is built from TRBV6-5 and TRBJ2-1; 9 positions agree with TRBD1. The CDR3 is made up of 14 amino acids. Germline trimming cut 8 bases from V and 4 bases from J; bases unmatched to any gene: 6. Germline CDR1 reads MNHEY; CDR2 reads SVGAGI.

This chain links TRBV6-5 with TRBJ1-1; possibly TRBD1 for D (6 bases). V was clipped by 6 bases and J by 0 bases, with 14 bases between them. There are 15 residues in the CDR3. Germline lookup yields CDR1 MNHEY and CDR2 SVGAGI. In DNA, the CDR3 is TGTGCCAGCAGCTTGGACAGCCTTTTGAACACTGAAGCTTTCTTT. Residues: CASSLDSLLNTEAFF.

The rearrangement uses TRBV19 and TRBJ2-1; TRBD2 aligns across 7 bases. CDR1 is LNHDA and CDR2 is SQIVND in the germline V gene (reference sequence). V was pared by 5 bases and J by 0 bases, with 4 bases of the junction left unmatched. The CDR3 sequence is 15 residues long. The CDR3 region is CASSVLADSYNEQFF. CDR3 in DNA: TGTGCCAGTAGTGTTCTAGCGGACTCCTACAATGAGCAGTTCTTC.